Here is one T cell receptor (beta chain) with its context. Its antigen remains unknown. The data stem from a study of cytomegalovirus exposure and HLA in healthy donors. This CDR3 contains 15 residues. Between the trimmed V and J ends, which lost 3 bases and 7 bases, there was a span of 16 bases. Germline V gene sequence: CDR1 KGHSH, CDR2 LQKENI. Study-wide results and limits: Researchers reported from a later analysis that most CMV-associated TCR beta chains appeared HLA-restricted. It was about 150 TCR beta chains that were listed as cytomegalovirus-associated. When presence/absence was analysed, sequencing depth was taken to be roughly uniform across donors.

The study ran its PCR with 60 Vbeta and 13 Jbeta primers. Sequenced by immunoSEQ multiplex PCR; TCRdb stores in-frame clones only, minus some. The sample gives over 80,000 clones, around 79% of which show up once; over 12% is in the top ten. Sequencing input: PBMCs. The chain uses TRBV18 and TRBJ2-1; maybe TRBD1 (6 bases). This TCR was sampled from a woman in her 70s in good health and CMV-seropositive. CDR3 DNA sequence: TGTGCCAGCTCACCGGCAGGGGCCGGTACGAATGAGCAGTTCTTC. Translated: CASSPAGAGTNEQFF.